These T cell receptor beta chains were read from a single sample in a study of a mutant IDH1 vaccine in newly diagnosed glioma. These receptors' targets are unknown. TCRdb's copy holds only in-frame clones and misses some; the assay was immunoSEQ multiplex PCR. Seen here are 40,000 or so clones, roughly 74% observed once, and the top ten hold around 5.5%. This specimen was PBMCs, taken from a glioma patient whose treatment included an IDH1 peptide vaccine. Receptors originate from a man between 35 and 55 years old with glioma. Both conserved end residues are part of each CDR3. The order of the fields is V gene, D gene, J gene, CDR3 length, clone size, CDR3 protein, CDR3 DNA. A D gene is named only where the DNA matches it firmly. Clone size is shown for a subset of rows, as once, few, many or a class of expanded clone.

v_call: TRBV19
d_call: -
j_call: TRBJ1-4
cdr3_length: 14
clone_size: -
cdr3_aa: CASKPRDVTPWLFF
cdr3_nt: TGTGCCAGTAAACCCCGGGACGTGACCCCGTGGCTGTTTTTT

v_call: TRBV6-5
d_call: -
j_call: TRBJ2-7
cdr3_length: 14
clone_size: -
cdr3_aa: CASSWTAESYEQYF
cdr3_nt: TGTGCCAGCAGCTGGACGGCCGAATCCTACGAGCAGTACTTC

v_call: TRBV6-1
d_call: -
j_call: TRBJ1-6
cdr3_length: 15
clone_size: -
cdr3_aa: CASSDQSGRGSPLHF
cdr3_nt: TGTGCCAGCAGTGATCAATCAGGGAGAGGTTCACCCCTCCACTTT

v_call: TRBV19
d_call: -
j_call: TRBJ2-3
cdr3_length: 13
clone_size: -
cdr3_aa: CASSNRATDTQYF
cdr3_nt: TGTGCCAGTAGTAACCGGGCCACAGATACGCAGTATTTT

v_call: TRBV7-2
d_call: -
j_call: TRBJ2-1
cdr3_length: 12
clone_size: -
cdr3_aa: CASSPYSREQFF
cdr3_nt: TGTGCCAGCAGCCCCTACTCGCGTGAGCAGTTCTTC

v_call: TRBV5-1
d_call: -
j_call: TRBJ1-2
cdr3_length: 13
clone_size: -
cdr3_aa: CASSPGQVYGYTF
cdr3_nt: TGCGCCAGCAGCCCTGGGCAGGTCTATGGCTACACCTTC

v_call: TRBV6-5
d_call: TRBD2
j_call: TRBJ2-3
cdr3_length: 16
clone_size: -
cdr3_aa: CASSWRGDPSTDTQYF
cdr3_nt: TGTGCCAGCAGTTGGCGGGGGGACCCTAGCACAGATACGCAGTATTTT

v_call: TRBV6-5
d_call: TRBD1
j_call: TRBJ1-5
cdr3_length: 13
clone_size: -
cdr3_aa: CASGRQGHQPQHF
cdr3_nt: TGTGCCAGCGGGCGACAGGGCCATCAGCCCCAGCATTTT

v_call: TRBV7-8
d_call: -
j_call: TRBJ2-5
cdr3_length: 16
clone_size: -
cdr3_aa: CASSPFFSGLQETQYF
cdr3_nt: TGTGCCAGCAGCCCTTTTTTTAGCGGACTACAAGAGACCCAGTACTTC

v_call: TRBV5-1
d_call: -
j_call: TRBJ1-4
cdr3_length: 15
clone_size: -
cdr3_aa: CASSGGVATNEKLFF
cdr3_nt: TGCGCCAGCAGCGGAGGGGTTGCAACTAATGAAAAACTGTTTTTT

v_call: TRBV5-1
d_call: -
j_call: TRBJ1-2
cdr3_length: 13
clone_size: -
cdr3_aa: CASSGYRDYGYTF
cdr3_nt: TGCGCCAGCAGTGGGTACCGCGACTATGGCTACACCTTC

v_call: TRBV7-8
d_call: -
j_call: TRBJ1-1
cdr3_length: 14
clone_size: few
cdr3_aa: CASSFSTLNTEAFF
cdr3_nt: TGTGCCAGCAGCTTTAGTACCCTCAACACTGAAGCTTTCTTT

v_call: TRBV6-6
d_call: -
j_call: TRBJ2-5
cdr3_length: 15
clone_size: -
cdr3_aa: CATQNPQTADETQYF
cdr3_nt: TGTGCCACACAAAATCCACAGACAGCGGACGAGACCCAGTACTTC

v_call: TRBV6-5
d_call: -
j_call: TRBJ2-7
cdr3_length: 11
clone_size: -
cdr3_aa: CASSWGREQYF
cdr3_nt: TGTGCCAGCAGTTGGGGACGGGAGCAGTACTTC

v_call: TRBV5-4
d_call: TRBD1
j_call: TRBJ1-4
cdr3_length: 15
clone_size: -
cdr3_aa: CASSPGQGSNEKLFF
cdr3_nt: TGTGCCAGCAGCCCTGGACAGGGGTCGAATGAAAAACTGTTTTTT

v_call: TRBV4-1
d_call: TRBD1
j_call: TRBJ1-1
cdr3_length: 14
clone_size: -
cdr3_aa: CASSAQGADTEAFF
cdr3_nt: TGCGCCAGCAGCGCGCAGGGGGCGGACACTGAAGCTTTCTTT

v_call: TRBV4-2
d_call: -
j_call: TRBJ2-2
cdr3_length: 14
clone_size: -
cdr3_aa: CASLLEGGTGELFF
cdr3_nt: TGTGCCAGCCTACTAGAGGGAGGCACCGGGGAGCTGTTTTTT

v_call: TRBV19
d_call: -
j_call: TRBJ2-2
cdr3_length: 14
clone_size: -
cdr3_aa: CASRLTTATGELFF
cdr3_nt: TGTGCCAGTAGGTTGACGACAGCCACCGGGGAGCTGTTTTTT

v_call: TRBV29-1
d_call: -
j_call: TRBJ2-5
cdr3_length: 12
clone_size: -
cdr3_aa: CSVTGTLETQYF
cdr3_nt: TGCAGCGTTACCGGGACCCTGGAGACCCAGTACTTC

v_call: TRBV6-5
d_call: TRBD1
j_call: TRBJ2-4
cdr3_length: 15
clone_size: -
cdr3_aa: CASSYAAGGKNIQYF
cdr3_nt: TGTGCCAGCAGTTACGCGGCAGGGGGAAAAAACATTCAGTACTTC

v_call: TRBV19
d_call: TRBD2
j_call: TRBJ2-5
cdr3_length: 19
clone_size: once
cdr3_aa: CASSIVWGLAGDLLETQYF
cdr3_nt: TGTGCCAGTAGTATAGTGTGGGGACTAGCGGGGGATCTTCTCGAGACCCAGTACTTC

v_call: TRBV9
d_call: -
j_call: TRBJ1-1
cdr3_length: 11
clone_size: -
cdr3_aa: CASGGENKAFF
cdr3_nt: TGTGCCAGCGGAGGGGAGAACAAAGCTTTCTTT

v_call: TRBV19
d_call: -
j_call: TRBJ1-1
cdr3_length: 17
clone_size: -
cdr3_aa: CASTSNSQTGVNTEAFF
cdr3_nt: TGTGCCAGCACCTCGAACAGCCAGACGGGGGTGAACACTGAAGCTTTCTTT

v_call: TRBV6-1
d_call: -
j_call: TRBJ1-1
cdr3_length: 15
clone_size: -
cdr3_aa: CASISGGAQNTEAFF
cdr3_nt: TGTGCCAGCATATCTGGGGGGGCGCAGAACACTGAAGCTTTCTTT

v_call: TRBV4-1
d_call: TRBD1
j_call: TRBJ2-7
cdr3_length: 15
clone_size: -
cdr3_aa: CASSHVQGTSYEQYF
cdr3_nt: TGCGCCAGCAGCCATGTACAGGGGACCTCCTACGAGCAGTACTTC

v_call: TRBV5-1
d_call: -
j_call: TRBJ2-3
cdr3_length: 14
clone_size: -
cdr3_aa: CASSLAASPDTQYF
cdr3_nt: TGCGCCAGCAGCTTGGCCGCTAGCCCAGATACGCAGTATTTT

v_call: TRBV30
d_call: -
j_call: TRBJ1-1
cdr3_length: 14
clone_size: few
cdr3_aa: CAWSGVTASTEAFF
cdr3_nt: TGTGCCTGGAGTGGGGTGACAGCCAGCACTGAAGCTTTCTTT

v_call: TRBV2
d_call: -
j_call: TRBJ2-2
cdr3_length: 12
clone_size: few
cdr3_aa: CASSRDTGELFF
cdr3_nt: TGTGCCAGCAGTAGGGACACCGGGGAGCTGTTTTTT

v_call: TRBV29-1
d_call: -
j_call: TRBJ2-2
cdr3_length: 14
clone_size: -
cdr3_aa: CSVRGTSNTGELFF
cdr3_nt: TGCAGCGTCAGAGGGACGTCGAACACCGGGGAGCTGTTTTTT

v_call: TRBV4-1
d_call: -
j_call: TRBJ1-1
cdr3_length: 14
clone_size: -
cdr3_aa: CASSQGGVNTEAFF
cdr3_nt: TGCGCCAGCAGCCAGGGGGGGGTGAACACTGAAGCTTTCTTT

v_call: TRBV27
d_call: TRBD2
j_call: TRBJ2-2
cdr3_length: 17
clone_size: -
cdr3_aa: CASRPSGTSGSWGELFF
cdr3_nt: TGTGCCAGCAGGCCCTCCGGGACTAGCGGCTCGTGGGGGGAGCTGTTTTTT

v_call: TRBV10-3
d_call: -
j_call: TRBJ2-3
cdr3_length: 15
clone_size: -
cdr3_aa: CAISESTGPGDTQYF
cdr3_nt: TGTGCCATCAGTGAGTCGACAGGCCCAGGCGATACGCAGTATTTT

v_call: TRBV6-1
d_call: TRBD1
j_call: TRBJ1-1
cdr3_length: 16
clone_size: -
cdr3_aa: CASSERDRDLYAEAFF
cdr3_nt: TGTGCCAGCAGTGAAAGGGACAGGGACCTATATGCTGAAGCTTTCTTT

v_call: TRBV30
d_call: -
j_call: TRBJ1-5
cdr3_length: 15
clone_size: medium-sized
cdr3_aa: CAWSVGTKGHQPQHF
cdr3_nt: TGTGCCTGGAGTGTAGGAACAAAAGGACATCAGCCCCAGCATTTT

v_call: TRBV19
d_call: TRBD1
j_call: TRBJ1-4
cdr3_length: 14
clone_size: -
cdr3_aa: CASSMGQGNEKLFF
cdr3_nt: TGTGCCAGTAGTATGGGACAGGGGAATGAAAAACTGTTTTTT

v_call: TRBV11-2
d_call: -
j_call: TRBJ2-7
cdr3_length: 15
clone_size: few
cdr3_aa: CASSLRTVFSYEQYF
cdr3_nt: TGTGCCAGCAGCTTAAGGACCGTATTCTCCTACGAGCAGTACTTC

v_call: TRBV18
d_call: -
j_call: TRBJ1-5
cdr3_length: 17
clone_size: once
cdr3_aa: CASSLRDARASNQPQHF
cdr3_nt: TGTGCCAGCTCACTAAGAGATGCCAGGGCTAGCAATCAGCCCCAGCATTTT

v_call: TRBV27
d_call: TRBD1
j_call: TRBJ2-1
cdr3_length: 15
clone_size: -
cdr3_aa: CASSLSMAGGNEQFF
cdr3_nt: TGTGCCAGCAGTTTAAGTATGGCAGGGGGAAATGAGCAGTTCTTC

v_call: TRBV11-3
d_call: TRBD1
j_call: TRBJ1-1
cdr3_length: 13
clone_size: -
cdr3_aa: CASSQGVNTEAFF
cdr3_nt: TGTGCCAGCAGCCAGGGGGTTAACACTGAAGCTTTCTTT

v_call: TRBV9
d_call: -
j_call: TRBJ1-1
cdr3_length: 16
clone_size: -
cdr3_aa: CASSVDGGGPHTEAFF
cdr3_nt: TGTGCCAGCAGCGTAGATGGGGGGGGGCCCCACACTGAAGCTTTCTTT

v_call: TRBV19
d_call: -
j_call: TRBJ2-7
cdr3_length: 11
clone_size: -
cdr3_aa: CATRTAGEQYF
cdr3_nt: TGTGCCACCAGGACAGCGGGGGAGCAGTACTTC

v_call: TRBV6-5
d_call: -
j_call: TRBJ1-2
cdr3_length: 12
clone_size: -
cdr3_aa: CASSTGNYGYTF
cdr3_nt: TGTGCCAGCAGTACAGGGAACTATGGCTACACCTTC

v_call: TRBV4-1
d_call: -
j_call: TRBJ1-1
cdr3_length: 14
clone_size: few
cdr3_aa: CASSQGLSRTEAFF
cdr3_nt: TGCGCCAGCAGCCAAGGGCTCAGCAGGACTGAAGCTTTCTTT

v_call: TRBV6-6
d_call: -
j_call: TRBJ1-5
cdr3_length: 14
clone_size: -
cdr3_aa: CASSYEGFGQPQHF
cdr3_nt: TGTGCCAGCAGTTACGAGGGGTTTGGTCAGCCCCAGCATTTT

v_call: TRBV6-1
d_call: TRBD1
j_call: TRBJ1-6
cdr3_length: 16
clone_size: -
cdr3_aa: CASSEPGTDYNSPLHF
cdr3_nt: TGTGCCAGCAGTGAACCGGGGACAGACTATAATTCACCCCTCCACTTT

v_call: TRBV9
d_call: -
j_call: TRBJ1-4
cdr3_length: 15
clone_size: -
cdr3_aa: CASSGGVATNEKLFF
cdr3_nt: TGTGCCAGCAGCGGCGGGGTTGCAACTAATGAAAAACTGTTTTTT

v_call: TRBV5-1
d_call: -
j_call: TRBJ2-5
cdr3_length: 15
clone_size: once
cdr3_aa: CASRITGIAQETQYF
cdr3_nt: TGCGCCAGCAGGATAACAGGAATTGCCCAAGAGACCCAGTACTTC

v_call: TRBV2
d_call: -
j_call: TRBJ1-5
cdr3_length: 14
clone_size: -
cdr3_aa: CASKASNSNQPQHF
cdr3_nt: TGTGCCAGCAAGGCCAGTAATAGCAATCAGCCCCAGCATTTT